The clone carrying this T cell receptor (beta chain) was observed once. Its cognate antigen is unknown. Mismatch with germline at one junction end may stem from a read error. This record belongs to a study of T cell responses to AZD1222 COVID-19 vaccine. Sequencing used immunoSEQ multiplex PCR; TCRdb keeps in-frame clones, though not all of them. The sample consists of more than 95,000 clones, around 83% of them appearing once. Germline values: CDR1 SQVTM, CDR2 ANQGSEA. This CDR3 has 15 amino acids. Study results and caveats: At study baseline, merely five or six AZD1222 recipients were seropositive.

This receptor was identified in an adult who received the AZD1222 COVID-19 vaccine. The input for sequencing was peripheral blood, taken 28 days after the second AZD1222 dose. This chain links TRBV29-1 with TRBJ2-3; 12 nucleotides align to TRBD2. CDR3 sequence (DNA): TGCAGCCTTGAACCGCTAGCGGGGGGGGCAGATACGCAGTATTTT. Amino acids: CSLEPLAGGADTQYF.